This TCR beta chain was retrieved from a study of T cells in Graves' hyperthyroidism and ophthalmopathy. Background on the study: Once the initial diagnosis was made, peripheral blood was obtained before any treatment. Overall study results and limits: By a 13 V-J model, ophthalmopathy was set apart from stable hyperthyroidism. Most thyroid clonotypes that were expanded above 0.001 also turned up in blood.

Template material for amplifying TCR beta CDR3 regions consisted of RNA transcripts. Using the HTBI primer set, a first-round RT-PCR was run on the TCR CDR3. One entry per CDR3 protein, called by TCRdb with MiXCR from the multiplex PCR reads. The sample lists 500,000 to 650,000 distinct CDR3 sequences; about 15% were seen once. The PBMCs had their origin in more than 9.5 ml of fresh peripheral blood. Trimming removed 4 bases at V and 4 bases at J, with 17 bases between. The germline gives CDR1 SGHRS, CDR2 YFSETQ. CDR3 length: 15 residues. With respect to this clonotype: The antigen is not known.

This clonotype originated in a middle-aged woman with Graves' hyperthyroidism. The chain has TRBV5-1 and TRBJ2-5; D might be TRBD2 (5 bases). The sequenced sample consisted of blood. CDR3 sequence: CASSPAGVGLETQYF. Here the CDR3 DNA reads TGCGCCAGCAGCCCGGCCGGGGTCGGATTAGAGACCCAGTACTTC.